What follows are 31 T cell receptor beta chains derived from one specimen sequenced in a study of shared clonotypes between healthy human individuals. Selected positively for CCR7 and CD45RO-negative, naive CD8 cells excluded terminally differentiated effector memory CD45RA+ cells. Method: immunoSEQ multiplex PCR; TCRdb's copy keeps in-frame clones and lacks some. The sample yields around 600,000 clones, 85% to 95% seen once. The sequenced material came from naive CD8+ T cells sorted from blood. These TCRs come from a woman aged 30 to 39 in good health.

This chain joins TRBV27 and TRBJ2-7, with D perhaps matching TRBD1 (5 bases). Germline loops: CDR1 MNHEY, CDR2 SMNVEV (reference sequence). The CDR3 is 13 amino acids. With 6 bases removed from V and 2 bases from J, the gap between germline ends came to 11 bases. Written as DNA, the CDR3 is TGTGCCAGCAGCCGCGGACAAGCCTACGAGCAGTACTTC. The encoded protein is CASSRGQAYEQYF.

This chain joins TRBV4-1 and TRBJ2-2; D is unresolved. In germline, CDR1 is MGHRA, CDR2 YSYEKL. The CDR3 spans 16 residues. The V gene lost 4 bases and the J gene lost 0 bases, with 12 bases spanning the gap. The CDR3 reads CASSRTSVANTGELFF. The CDR3 nucleotides are TGCGCCAGCAGCCGAACCAGCGTGGCGAACACCGGGGAGCTGTTTTTT.

The rearrangement uses TRBV5-1 and TRBJ1-1, with a tentative D call TRBD1 (6 bases). The CDR3 length is 13 residues. The V end was cut by 6 bases, the J end by 0 bases, with 9 bases between. Germline V gene lookup returns CDR1 SGHRS and CDR2 YFSETQ. The CDR3 DNA follows: TGCGCCAGCAAGGACAGTCTGAACACTGAAGCTTTCTTT. Translation: CASKDSLNTEAFF. Full variable domain (outside the CDR3, taken from reference TRBV5-1 and TRBJ1-1): KAGVTQTPRYLIKTRGQQVTLSCSPISGHRSVSWYQQTPGQGLQFLFEYFSETQRNKGNFPGRFSGRQFSNSRSEMNVSTLELGDSALYLCASKDSLNTEAFFGQGTRLTVV.

The chain links TRBV18 to TRBJ2-1; a weak D match, TRBD2 (6 bases). Germline CDR1 KGHSH, CDR2 LQKENI. V was trimmed by 3 bases and J by 2 bases, leaving 17 bases between them. This CDR3 is built from 17 residues. The CDR3 nucleotides read TGTGCCAGCTCACCTACGGGGTCCGGGAGCCCCTACAATGAGCAGTTCTTC. Protein product: CASSPTGSGSPYNEQFF.

The CDR3 sequence: CASRFRLHWHHQPQHF. In DNA, the CDR3 is TGTGCCAGCAGGTTTCGACTACATTGGCATCATCAGCCCCAGCATTTT. The chain has TRBV21-1 and TRBJ1-5. TRBV21-1 is labeled a pseudogene. The CDR3 runs to 16 residues.

The chain has TRBV7-9 and TRBJ2-1; the D is unclear. V lost 1 base and J 15 bases, leaving 13 bases between the germline ends. Germline CDR1 SEHNR, CDR2 FQNEAQ (reference sequence). The CDR3 is made up of 12 amino acids. The CDR3 reads CASSLGSARPFF. CDR3 nucleotides: TGTGCCAGCAGCTTAGGGAGCGCTCGCCCGTTCTTC.

The CDR3 spells CASSLTEMETQYF. Written as DNA, the CDR3 is TGTGCCAGCAGTTTAACTGAAATGGAGACCCAGTACTTC. The V gene is TRBV28, the J gene TRBJ2-5; D gene unclear. The germline CDR1 and CDR2 sequences are MDHEN and SYDVKM. The length of the CDR3 is 13 residues. V lost 2 bases and J lost 5, with 9 bases in between.

V is TRBV14 and J is TRBJ2-1; TRBD2 aligns across 10 bases. The CDR3 consists of 19 residues. The V segment lost 3 bases and the J segment 3 bases; nucleotides outside the gene matches: 14. The germline V gene has CDR1 SGHDN and CDR2 FVKESK. CDR3 loop: CASSHTYLAGEGIYNEQFF. The CDR3 DNA is TGTGCCAGCAGCCATACTTATCTAGCGGGAGAGGGGATCTACAATGAGCAGTTCTTC.

The gene calls are TRBV2 and TRBJ2-7; TRBD2 agrees at 14 bases. The CDR3 contains 15 residues. J gave up 3 bases and V 6 bases, and 4 bases lay outside the gene matches. From germline, CDR1 is SNHLY and CDR2 FYNNEI. The CDR3 reads CASRDGTSGSYEQYF. The CDR3 DNA reads TGTGCCAGCAGGGACGGGACTAGCGGGAGCTACGAGCAGTACTTC.

The chain employs TRBV13 and TRBJ2-7; 14 positions agree with TRBD2. CDR1 PRHDT and CDR2 FYEKMQ come from the germline V gene (reference sequence). The V and J ends lost 4 bases and 4 bases, in that order; junction bases with no gene match: 6. There are 16 residues in the CDR3. The CDR3 region is CASSSTRTSGRYEQYF. The CDR3 nucleotides are TGTGCCAGCAGCTCGACTAGGACTAGCGGGAGGTACGAGCAGTACTTC. The whole variable domain, filled in from reference TRBV13 and TRBJ2-7, reads AAGVIQSPRHLIKEKRETATLKCYPIPRHDTVYWYQQGPGQDPQFLISFYEKMQSDKGSIPDRFSAQQFSDYHSELNMSSLELGDSALYFCASSSTRTSGRYEQYFGPGTRLTVT.

This clone was found once. V gene TRBV10-1 combines with J gene TRBJ1-2; no firm D call. Germline values: CDR1 WNHNN, CDR2 SYGVQD (reference sequence). The CDR3 sequence is 13 residues long. Trimming stripped 0 bases from V and 8 bases from J, with 10 bases between. CDR3 sequence: CASSESRRDGYTF. The CDR3 bases are TGCGCCAGCAGTGAGTCCCGGCGAGACGGCTACACCTTC.

The chain combines TRBV18 with TRBJ2-7, with D possibly being TRBD2 (5 bases). Trimming took off 3 bases at V and 5 bases at J, with 17 bases between the two ends. Germline loops: CDR1 KGHSH, CDR2 LQKENI. CDR3 size: 15 residues. The CDR3 loop is CASSPAGSMDNEQYF. The DNA of the CDR3 is TGTGCCAGCTCACCCGCGGGCTCGATGGATAACGAGCAGTACTTC.

The chain uses TRBV5-6 and TRBJ2-5, with a tentative D call TRBD1 (5 bases). The J call may be wrong; the DNA end is better matched by TRBJ2-7. Germline V gene lookup returns CDR1 SGHDT and CDR2 YYEEEE. The CDR3 spans 15 residues. The CDR3 DNA follows: TGTGCCAGCAGCCCAACAGGACAAGGGCTTTACGAGCAGTACTTC. Translated, it gives CASSPTGQGLYEQYF.

The chain uses TRBV7-9 and TRBJ2-5; no definite D call. In germline, CDR1 is SEHNR, CDR2 FQNEAQ (reference sequence). Trimming removed 4 bases from V and 4 bases from J, with 16 bases in between. There are 15 residues in the CDR3. The CDR3 coding sequence is TGTGCCAGCAGCTATTATGGGCGGAAAGGAGAGACCCAGTACTTC. Protein product: CASSYYGRKGETQYF.

This chain links TRBV4-1 with TRBJ2-7; D not certain. The CDR3 loop spans 13 amino acids. The germline CDR1 and CDR2 sequences are MGHRA and YSYEKL. V lost 4 bases, J lost 1 base, and 8 bases lay in between. The CDR3 DNA is TGCGCCAGCAGCCTAGGCACTTCCTACGAGCAGTACTTC. Its protein is CASSLGTSYEQYF.

The chain has TRBV5-4 and TRBJ1-1; D is ambiguous. CDR3 length equals 13 residues. V lost 6 bases and J lost 5, with 14 bases in between. The germline gives CDR1 SGHNT, CDR2 YYREEE (reference sequence). The CDR3 nucleotides are TGTGCCAGCACCTTAACTGGATCGACTGAAGCTTTCTTT. This gives the protein CASTLTGSTEAFF.

This clone was seen a single time. V is TRBV28 and J is TRBJ1-4; the match to TRBD1 covers 7 bases. The CDR3 extends over 16 amino acids. CDR1 and CDR2 from the germline V gene are MDHEN and SYDVKM. The V segment lost 3 bases and the J segment 0 bases; nucleotides outside the gene matches: 4. The CDR3 spells CASSLYRGATNEKLFF. In DNA, the CDR3 is TGTGCCAGCAGTTTGTACAGGGGCGCAACTAATGAAAAACTGTTTTTT. The whole variable domain, remainder taken from reference TRBV28 and TRBJ1-4, is DVKVTQSSRYLVKRTGEKVFLECVQDMDHENMFWYRQDPGLGLRLIYFSYDVKMKEKGDIPEGYSVSREKKERFSLILESASTNQTSMYLCASSLYRGATNEKLFFGSGTQLSVL.

The chain links TRBV10-3 to TRBJ1-2; 8 nucleotides align to TRBD1. There are 14 residues in the CDR3. Germline loops: CDR1 ENHRY, CDR2 SYGVKD. J was trimmed by 5 bases and V by 0 bases; bases with no gene match: 2. In nucleotides, the CDR3 is TGTGCCATCAGTGAGTCGGGGACAGGATATGGCTACACCTTC. Encoded protein: CAISESGTGYGYTF.

This chain links TRBV29-1 with TRBJ2-5; D might be TRBD2 (6 bases). TRBJ2-7 matches the DNA end more closely, so the J call is doubtful. Germline assignment: CDR1 SQVTM and CDR2 ANQGSEA. The CDR3 contains 13 residues. The CDR3: CSVEDGGSYEQYF. The DNA of the CDR3 is TGCAGCGTTGAGGACGGGGGCTCCTACGAGCAGTACTTC.

The chain recombines TRBV6-1 with TRBJ1-3; D is unresolved. The V gene lost 6 bases and the J gene lost 2 bases, with 14 bases spanning the gap. The CDR3 has 15 residues. The V gene's germline CDR1 is MNHNS and CDR2 SASEGT. DNA for the CDR3: TGTGCCAGCAGACACACCGACGTGGCTGGAAACACCATATATTTT. Translated, it gives CASRHTDVAGNTIYF.

The chain combines TRBV5-6 with TRBJ2-1; 7 bases match TRBD2. The germline V gene encodes CDR1 SGHDT and CDR2 YYEEEE. V lost 4 bases, J lost 1 base, and 8 bases stayed unmatched. CDR3 length equals 16 residues. CDR3 residues: CASSDDRGVSYNEQFF. CDR3 bases: TGTGCCAGCAGCGACGATCGGGGGGTATCCTACAATGAGCAGTTCTTC.

Concerning this clone itself: The same CDR3 is also encoded by other DNA sequences in this sample. The rearrangement joins TRBV27 to TRBJ1-1; D unresolved. Germline CDR1 MNHEY, CDR2 SMNVEV (reference sequence). Trimming shortened V by 2 bases and J by 2 bases, and 9 bases separated the two germline ends. CDR3 length: 14 amino acids. CDR3 amino acids: CASSLIGSNTEAFF. The DNA for the CDR3 is TGTGCCAGCAGTTTAATTGGGAGTAACACTGAAGCTTTCTTT.

The chain is built from TRBV5-5 and TRBJ2-1; D gene ambiguous. The germline CDR1 and CDR2 sequences are SGHKS and YYEKEE (reference sequence). This CDR3 has 11 amino acids. V was cut by 2 bases and J by 4 bases, with 1 base left in between. DNA for the CDR3: TGTGCCAGCAGCTTTTACAATGAGCAGTTCTTC. Protein product: CASSFYNEQFF. The full variable domain, with the rest looked up from reference TRBV5-5 and TRBJ2-1, is DAGVTQSPTHLIKTRGQQVTLRCSPISGHKSVSWYQQVLGQGPQFIFQYYEKEERGRGNFPDRFSARQFPNYSSELNVNALLLGDSALYLCASSFYNEQFFGPGTRLTVL.

This clone appeared a single time. The rearrangement joins TRBV28 to TRBJ1-3; 7 bases align to TRBD1. V lost 2 bases to trimming and J lost 4 bases; unmatched junction nucleotides: 8. The germline CDR1 and CDR2 sequences are MDHEN and SYDVKM. The CDR3 sequence is 16 residues long. CDR3 sequence reads: CASSLHTGDLGNTIYF. CDR3 DNA sequence: TGTGCCAGCAGTTTACATACAGGGGACTTAGGAAACACCATATATTTT.

The chain links TRBV13 to TRBJ1-2; the D gene is possibly TRBD1 (5 bases). The CDR3 contains 15 residues. The germline gives CDR1 PRHDT, CDR2 FYEKMQ (reference sequence). V was shortened by 5 bases and J by 6 bases, with 19 bases between the two germline ends. The chain's CDR3 is CASSRSMRGRDGYTF. DNA of the CDR3: TGTGCCAGCAGCCGCAGTATGAGGGGAAGAGATGGCTACACCTTC. The variable domain in full, with the rest retrieved from reference TRBV13 and TRBJ1-2, is AAGVIQSPRHLIKEKRETATLKCYPIPRHDTVYWYQQGPGQDPQFLISFYEKMQSDKGSIPDRFSAQQFSDYHSELNMSSLELGDSALYFCASSRSMRGRDGYTFGSGTRLTVV.

In DNA form, the CDR3 reads TGCGCCAGCAGCTACGGGACAGGGGGCTACGAGCAGTACTTC. Its protein is CASSYGTGGYEQYF. The V call is TRBV4-1, the J call TRBJ2-7; 11 nucleotides match TRBD1. The CDR3 runs to 14 residues. Germline CDR1 and CDR2: MGHRA and YSYEKL. J lost 3 bases, V lost 5 bases, and 3 bases had no gene match.

The sample holds one count of this clone. The gene calls are TRBV6-1 and TRBJ2-1; 10 nucleotides align to TRBD2. There are 15 residues in the CDR3. Germline CDR1 is MNHNS and CDR2 is SASEGT. V lost 1 base to trimming and J lost 9 bases; unmatched junction nucleotides: 6. The chain's CDR3 is CASSEVTSGIAEQFF. CDR3 DNA: TGTGCCAGCAGTGAAGTCACTAGCGGGATTGCTGAGCAGTTCTTC.

The chain employs TRBV25-1 and TRBJ1-2, with D unresolved. Germline-derived CDR1 and CDR2 are MGHDK and SYGVNS. There are 13 residues in the CDR3. Between the trimmed V and J ends, which lost 1 base and 5 bases, there was a span of 8 bases. DNA of the CDR3: TGTGCCAGCAGTGAATCGGTCTTGTATGGCTACACCTTC. Its translation is CASSESVLYGYTF.

A word on this clone: The sample carries other DNA sequences with the same CDR3. The chain joins TRBV7-9 to TRBJ2-1, with D perhaps matching TRBD2 (6 bases). The CDR3 totals 14 residues. V was pared by 3 bases and J by 0 bases, with 6 bases between. The germline V gene encodes CDR1 SEHNR and CDR2 FQNEAQ (reference sequence). CDR3 nucleotide sequence: TGTGCCAGCAGCTTTAGCGGCTCCTACAATGAGCAGTTCTTC. Protein product: CASSFSGSYNEQFF.

The chain couples TRBV2 to TRBJ2-1; 15 nucleotides match TRBD2. V trimming: 7 bases; J trimming: 7 bases; junction bases outside the gene matches: 2. Germline CDR1 and CDR2: SNHLY and FYNNEI. The CDR3 runs to 14 residues. CDR3: CASTGTSGRNEQFF. The CDR3 DNA follows: TGTGCCAGCACCGGGACTAGCGGGAGGAATGAGCAGTTCTTC.

V usage is TRBV25-1 and J usage is TRBJ2-1, with 11 bases aligning to TRBD2. This CDR3 is 16 amino acids long. V lost 1 base to trimming and J lost 9 bases; unmatched junction nucleotides: 8. Germline V lookup: CDR1 MGHDK, CDR2 SYGVNS. In DNA, the CDR3 is TGTGCCAGCAGTGAATTCAGTAGCGGGAGGGCCATTGAGCAGTTCTTC. Translation: CASSEFSSGRAIEQFF.